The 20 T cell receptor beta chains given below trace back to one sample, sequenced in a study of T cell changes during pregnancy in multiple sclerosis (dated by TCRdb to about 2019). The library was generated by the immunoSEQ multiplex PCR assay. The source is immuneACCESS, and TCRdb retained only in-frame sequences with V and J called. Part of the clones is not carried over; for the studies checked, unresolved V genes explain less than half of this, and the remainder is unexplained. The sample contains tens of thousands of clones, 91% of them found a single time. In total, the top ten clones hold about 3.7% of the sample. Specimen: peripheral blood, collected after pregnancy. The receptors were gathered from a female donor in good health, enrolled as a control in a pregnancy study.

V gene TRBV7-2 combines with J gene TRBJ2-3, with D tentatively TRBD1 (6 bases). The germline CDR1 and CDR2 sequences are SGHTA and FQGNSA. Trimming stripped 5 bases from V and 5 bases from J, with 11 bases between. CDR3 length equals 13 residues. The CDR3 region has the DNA TGTGCCAGCAGCACCGGACAGAAAGATACGCAGTATTTT. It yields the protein CASSTGQKDTQYF.

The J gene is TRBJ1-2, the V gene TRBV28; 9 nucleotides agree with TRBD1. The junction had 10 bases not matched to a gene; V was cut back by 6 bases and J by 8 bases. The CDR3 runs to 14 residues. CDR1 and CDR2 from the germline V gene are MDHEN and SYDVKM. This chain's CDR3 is CASSLTSGQGGYTF. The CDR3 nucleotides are TGTGCCAGCAGCCTCACCTCGGGACAGGGAGGCTACACCTTC.

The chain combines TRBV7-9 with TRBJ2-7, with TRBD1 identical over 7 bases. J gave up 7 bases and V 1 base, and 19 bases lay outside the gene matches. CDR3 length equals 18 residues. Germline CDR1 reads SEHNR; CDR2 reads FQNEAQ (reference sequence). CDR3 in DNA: TGTGCCAGCAGCTTAGTCGTAATGGGGACAGCAAGGGGGATTGAGCAGTACTTC. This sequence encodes CASSLVVMGTARGIEQYF.

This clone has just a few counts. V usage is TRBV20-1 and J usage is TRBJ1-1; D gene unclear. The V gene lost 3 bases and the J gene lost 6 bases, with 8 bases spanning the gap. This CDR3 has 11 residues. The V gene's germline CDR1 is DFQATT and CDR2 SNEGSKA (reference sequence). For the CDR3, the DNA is TGCAGTGCTAGGCCACTACCTGAAGCTTTCTTT. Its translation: CSARPLPEAFF.

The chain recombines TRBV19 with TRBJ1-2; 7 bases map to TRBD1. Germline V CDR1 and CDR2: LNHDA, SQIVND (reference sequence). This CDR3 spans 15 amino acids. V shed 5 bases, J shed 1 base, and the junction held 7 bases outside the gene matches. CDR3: CASSPRQGGNYGYTF. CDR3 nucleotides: TGTGCCAGTAGTCCCCGACAGGGAGGTAACTATGGCTACACCTTC.

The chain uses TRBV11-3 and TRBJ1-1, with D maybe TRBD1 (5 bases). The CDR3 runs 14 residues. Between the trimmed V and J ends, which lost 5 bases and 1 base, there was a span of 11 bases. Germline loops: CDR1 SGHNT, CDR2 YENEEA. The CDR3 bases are TGTGCCAGCAGCAGGGAAGGGGCGAACACTGAAGCTTTCTTT. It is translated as CASSREGANTEAFF.

The CDR3 region is CASSAGGYQPQHF. CDR3 DNA sequence: TGTGCCAGCAGCGCAGGGGGCTATCAGCCCCAGCATTTT. The rearrangement links TRBV27 to TRBJ1-5; 8 bases align to TRBD1. Trimming took 6 bases from V and 5 from J; bases not matched to a gene: 3. Per germline, CDR1 MNHEY and CDR2 SMNVEV (reference sequence). The CDR3 extends over 13 amino acids.

CDR3 DNA: TGTGCCAGCACCTCAGAGGAAGGTGTGAGGGGCTACACCTTC. Translating gives CASTSEEGVRGYTF. The rearrangement uses TRBV9 and TRBJ1-2; D is ambiguous. This CDR3 region has 14 residues. V was trimmed by 6 bases and J by 8 bases, leaving 20 bases between them. Germline values: CDR1 SGDLS, CDR2 YYNGEE.

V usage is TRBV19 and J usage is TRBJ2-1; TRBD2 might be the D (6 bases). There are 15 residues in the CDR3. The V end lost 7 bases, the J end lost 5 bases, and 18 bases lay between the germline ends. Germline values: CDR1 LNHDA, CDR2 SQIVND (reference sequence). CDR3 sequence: CASNGGTFVDNEQFF. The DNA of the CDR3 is TGTGCCAGTAATGGAGGGACCTTCGTCGACAATGAGCAGTTCTTC. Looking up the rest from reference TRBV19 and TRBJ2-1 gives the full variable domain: DGGITQSPKYLFRKEGQNVTLSCEQNLNHDAMYWYRQDPGQGLRLIYYSQIVNDFQKGDIAEGYSVSREKKESFPLTVTSAQKNPTAFYLCASNGGTFVDNEQFFGPGTRLTVL.

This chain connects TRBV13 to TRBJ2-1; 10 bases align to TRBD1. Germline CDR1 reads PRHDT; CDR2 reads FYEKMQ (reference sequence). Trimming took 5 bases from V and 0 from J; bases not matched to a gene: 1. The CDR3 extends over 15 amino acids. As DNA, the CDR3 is TGTGCCAGCAGCCGGACAGGGGGCTCCTACAATGAGCAGTTCTTC. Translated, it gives CASSRTGGSYNEQFF.

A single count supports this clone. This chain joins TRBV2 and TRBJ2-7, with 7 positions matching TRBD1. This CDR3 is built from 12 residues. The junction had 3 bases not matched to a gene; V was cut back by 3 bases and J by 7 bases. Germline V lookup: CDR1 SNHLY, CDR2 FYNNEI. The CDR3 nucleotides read TGTGCCAGCAGTGACGACAGGGATGAGCAGTACTTC. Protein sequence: CASSDDRDEQYF.

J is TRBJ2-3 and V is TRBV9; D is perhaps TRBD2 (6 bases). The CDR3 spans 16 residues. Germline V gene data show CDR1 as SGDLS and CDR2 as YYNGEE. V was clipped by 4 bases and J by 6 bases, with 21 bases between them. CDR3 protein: CASSFPLGGDMDTQYF. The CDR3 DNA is TGTGCCAGCAGCTTCCCGCTAGGAGGGGATATGGATACGCAGTATTTT.

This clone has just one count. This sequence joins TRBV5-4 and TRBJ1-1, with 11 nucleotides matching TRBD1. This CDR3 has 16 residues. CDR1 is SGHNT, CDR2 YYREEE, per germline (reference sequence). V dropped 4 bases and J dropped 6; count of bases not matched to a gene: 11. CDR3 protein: CASSILSGTGGAEAFF. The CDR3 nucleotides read TGTGCCAGCAGCATACTTTCCGGGACAGGGGGGGCTGAAGCTTTCTTT.

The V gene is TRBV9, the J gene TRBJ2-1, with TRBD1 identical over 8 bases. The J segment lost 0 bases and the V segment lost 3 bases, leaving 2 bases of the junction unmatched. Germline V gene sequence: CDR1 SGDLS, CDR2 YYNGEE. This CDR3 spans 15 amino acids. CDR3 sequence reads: CASSADRASYNEQFF. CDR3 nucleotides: TGTGCCAGCAGCGCGGACAGGGCCTCCTACAATGAGCAGTTCTTC.

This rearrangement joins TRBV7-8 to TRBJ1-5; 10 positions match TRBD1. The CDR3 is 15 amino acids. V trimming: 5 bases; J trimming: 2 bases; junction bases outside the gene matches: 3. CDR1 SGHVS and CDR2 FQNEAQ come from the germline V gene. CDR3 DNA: TGTGCCAGCAGCCCCGGGACAGGGGGCAATCAGCCCCAGCATTTT. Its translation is CASSPGTGGNQPQHF.

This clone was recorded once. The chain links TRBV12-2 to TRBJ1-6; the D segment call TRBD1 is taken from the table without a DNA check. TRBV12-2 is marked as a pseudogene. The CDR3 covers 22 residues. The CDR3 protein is CASRLEGAGWTGFNSTDSPLHF. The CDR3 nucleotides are TGTGCAAGTCGCTTAGAAGGGGCCGGATGGACAGGGTTCAACTCAACGGATTCACCCCTCCACTTT.

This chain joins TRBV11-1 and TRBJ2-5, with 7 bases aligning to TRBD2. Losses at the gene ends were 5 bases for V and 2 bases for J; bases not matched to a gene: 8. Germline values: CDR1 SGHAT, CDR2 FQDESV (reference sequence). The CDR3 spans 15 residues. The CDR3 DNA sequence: TGTGCCAGCAGCCCGGGGGGTAGAATTCAAGAGACCCAGTACTTC. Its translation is CASSPGGRIQETQYF.

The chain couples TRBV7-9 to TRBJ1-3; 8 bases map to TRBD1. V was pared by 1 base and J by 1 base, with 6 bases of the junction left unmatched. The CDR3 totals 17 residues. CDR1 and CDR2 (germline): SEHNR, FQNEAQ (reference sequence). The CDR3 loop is CASSLELQGGSGNTIYF. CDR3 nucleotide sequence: TGTGCCAGCAGCTTAGAACTACAGGGGGGTTCTGGAAACACCATATATTTT.

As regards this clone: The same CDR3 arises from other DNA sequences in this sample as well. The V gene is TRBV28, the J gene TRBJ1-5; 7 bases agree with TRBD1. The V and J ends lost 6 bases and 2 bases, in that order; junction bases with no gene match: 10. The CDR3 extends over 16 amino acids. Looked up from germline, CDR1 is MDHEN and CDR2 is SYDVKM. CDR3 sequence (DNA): TGTGCCAGCAGCTTACCCCGCGGACAGGGCAATCAGCCCCAGCATTTT. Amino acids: CASSLPRGQGNQPQHF.

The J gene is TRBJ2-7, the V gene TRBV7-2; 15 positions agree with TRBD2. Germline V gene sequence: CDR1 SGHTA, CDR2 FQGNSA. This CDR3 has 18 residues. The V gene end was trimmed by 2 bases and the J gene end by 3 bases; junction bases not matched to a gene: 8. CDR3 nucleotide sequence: TGTGCCAGCAGCTTAAAGGGACTAGCGGGAGGTATTTTCTACGAGCAGTACTTC. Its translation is CASSLKGLAGGIFYEQYF.